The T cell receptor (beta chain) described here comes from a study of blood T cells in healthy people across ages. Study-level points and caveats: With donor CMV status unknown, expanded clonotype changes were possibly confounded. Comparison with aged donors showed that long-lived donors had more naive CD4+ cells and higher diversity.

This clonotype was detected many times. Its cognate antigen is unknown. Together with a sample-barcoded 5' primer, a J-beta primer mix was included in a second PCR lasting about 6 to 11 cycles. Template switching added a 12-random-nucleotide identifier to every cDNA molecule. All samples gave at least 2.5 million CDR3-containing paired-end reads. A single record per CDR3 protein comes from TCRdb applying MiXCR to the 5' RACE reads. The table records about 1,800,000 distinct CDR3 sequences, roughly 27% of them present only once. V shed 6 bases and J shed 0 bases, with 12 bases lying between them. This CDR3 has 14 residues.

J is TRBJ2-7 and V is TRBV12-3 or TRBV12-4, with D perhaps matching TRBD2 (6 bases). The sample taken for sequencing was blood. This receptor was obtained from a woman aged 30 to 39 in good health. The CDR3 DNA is TGTGCCAGCAGCCACGGGGGTAGCTCCTACGAGCAGTACTTC. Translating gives CASSHGGSSYEQYF.